What follows are 14 T cell receptor beta chains derived from one specimen sequenced in a study of T-cell memory formation after mild COVID-19 (dated by TCRdb to about 2021). Library preparation was by 5' RACE. TCRdb lists the instrument as Illumina NovaSeq 6000. TCRdb reran the public reads through fastp at Q25 and MiXCR, keeping productive beta chains. When rows share a CDR3 protein, they turn into one entry using the most common DNA and genes. This sample lists about 270,000 distinct CDR3 sequences; 15% to 20% were detected once. The biggest ten clones account for roughly 24% of the sample. The specimen was PBMCs or a T cell subset sorted from them (not recorded which). Receptors were obtained from a man younger than 35 who had mild COVID-19 (a few samples of this study predate the infection). The sample titles of this study are shuffled in the database, so cell type and time point are left out; the donor was told from shared clones.

The chain carries TRBV11-2 and TRBJ2-3, with 9 bases matching TRBD1. The V segment lost 0 bases and the J segment 4 bases; nucleotides outside the gene matches: 8. Per germline, CDR1 SGHAT and CDR2 FQNNGV. This CDR3 is 17 amino acids long. The DNA of the CDR3 is TGTGCCAGCAGCTTAGATTGGGGGACAGGGTTCGCAGATACGCAGTATTTT. Encoded protein: CASSLDWGTGFADTQYF.

This clonotype was counted many times. The V gene is TRBV11-2, the J gene TRBJ2-5; TRBD2 might be the D (6 bases). Germline-derived CDR1 and CDR2 are SGHAT and FQNNGV. The CDR3 extends over 11 amino acids. The ends were cut back, 10 bases at V and 5 bases at J, with 11 bases in the middle. CDR3 coding DNA: TGTGCCATCCGGAGGGGCGAGACCCAGTACTTC. Its protein is CAIRRGETQYF.

This clonotype was counted at least ten times. The V and J genes are TRBV6-5 and TRBJ2-2; D remains ambiguous. Germline V lookup: CDR1 MNHEY, CDR2 SVGAGI. The CDR3 extends over 12 amino acids. Trimming stripped 0 bases from V and 9 bases from J, with 5 bases between. CDR3 nucleotides: TGTGCCAGCAGTTACTCGTTCCGGGAGCTGTTTTTT. The encoded protein is CASSYSFRELFF.

A few counts support this clonotype. The chain joins TRBV12-5 to TRBJ1-1; D gene uncertain. Germline V gene data show CDR1 as LGHNT and CDR2 as FRNRAP. The length of the CDR3 is 15 residues. Trimming took 4 bases from V and 0 from J, leaving 12 bases between them. The CDR3 reads CASGSPGSLNTEAFF. As DNA, the CDR3 is TGTGCTAGTGGTTCCCCGGGCAGCCTGAACACTGAAGCTTTCTTT.

This clonotype was detected ten times or more. This chain connects TRBV13 to TRBJ2-6; a possible D gene is TRBD2 (6 bases). Germline-derived CDR1 and CDR2 are PRHDT and FYEKMQ (reference sequence). With 5 bases removed from V and 0 bases from J, the gap between germline ends came to 8 bases. CDR3 length: 15 amino acids. The CDR3 loop reads CASSLASSGANVLTF. The CDR3 DNA reads TGTGCCAGCAGCCTAGCGAGCTCTGGGGCCAACGTCCTGACTTTC.

This clonotype appeared a few times. V gene TRBV5-1 combines with J gene TRBJ1-4; 9 bases map to TRBD1. The CDR3 has 14 residues. CDR1 and CDR2 (germline): SGHRS, YFSETQ. The junction had 5 bases not matched to a gene; V was cut back by 3 bases and J by 8 bases. CDR3 nucleotides: TGCGCCAGCAGCTCACAGGGGGCAGGAGAAAAACTGTTTTTT. As protein: CASSSQGAGEKLFF.

Many counts were recorded for this clonotype. The chain carries TRBV6-5 and TRBJ2-7; a weak D match, TRBD1 (6 bases). Germline V lookup: CDR1 MNHEY, CDR2 SVGAGI. Trimming cost V 0 bases and J 2 bases, with 11 bases left between them. This CDR3 contains 15 residues. The CDR3 is CASSYSLDSAYEQYF. In DNA, the CDR3 is TGTGCCAGCAGTTACTCCCTGGACAGCGCCTACGAGCAGTACTTC.

The chain joins TRBV19 to TRBJ2-2; a possible D gene is TRBD2 (5 bases). The CDR3 extends over 13 amino acids. CDR1 and CDR2 from the germline V gene are LNHDA and SQIVND (reference sequence). CDR3 region: CATAEANTGELFF. The CDR3 coding sequence is TGTGCAACGGCGGAGGCGAACACCGGGGAGCTGTTTTTT.

The rearrangement links TRBV29-1 to TRBJ2-1, with D perhaps TRBD1 (5 bases). The CDR3 runs 12 residues. V dropped 4 bases and J dropped 7 bases, with 11 bases sitting between them. Germline assignment: CDR1 SQVTM and CDR2 ANQGSEA. The CDR3 DNA is TGCAGCGTTGGCAGGGATACGAATGAGCAGTTCTTC. Its protein is CSVGRDTNEQFF.

This rearrangement joins TRBV3-1 to TRBJ2-3; unclear D gene. Trimming removed 4 bases from V and 5 bases from J, with 10 bases in between. Germline assignment: CDR1 LGHDT and CDR2 YNNKEL (reference sequence). The CDR3 spans 13 residues. CDR3 in amino acids: CASSPRWGDTQYF. The DNA of the CDR3 is TGTGCCAGCAGCCCCCGGTGGGGAGATACGCAGTATTTT.

The chain is built from TRBV27 and TRBJ1-5; no clear D. This CDR3 region has 15 residues. Trimming shortened V by 6 bases and J by 3 bases, and 15 bases separated the two germline ends. Germline CDR1 MNHEY, CDR2 SMNVEV (reference sequence). The CDR3 nucleotides read TGTGCCAGCAGCCGGGCGGCATCGTACAATCAGCCCCAGCATTTT. Protein: CASSRAASYNQPQHF.

The V and J genes are TRBV29-1 and TRBJ2-7, with D perhaps TRBD2 (6 bases). Germline V gives CDR1 SQVTM, CDR2 ANQGSEA. CDR3 length: 11 amino acids. V shed 7 bases and J shed 1 base, with 8 bases lying between them. This CDR3 is CSAGTSYEQYF. The CDR3 coding sequence is TGCAGCGCCGGGACTTCCTACGAGCAGTACTTC.

This clonotype came up a few times. The V and J genes are TRBV7-8 and TRBJ2-1; unclear D gene. Germline values: CDR1 SGHVS, CDR2 FQNEAQ. This CDR3 region has 16 residues. V dropped 6 bases and J dropped 4 bases, with 19 bases sitting between them. CDR3 DNA: TGTGCCAGCAGGACCATCCCATTCCCTTCTTACAATGAGCAGTTCTTC. Protein sequence: CASRTIPFPSYNEQFF. Complete variable domain (other parts from reference TRBV7-8 and TRBJ2-1): GAGVSQSPRYKVAKRGQDVALRCDPISGHVSLFWYQQALGQGPEFLTYFQNEAQLDKSGLPSDRFFAERPEGSVSTLKIQRTQQEDSAVYLCASRTIPFPSYNEQFFGPGTRLTVL.

This clonotype was seen only a few times. The chain has TRBV5-1 and TRBJ1-1, with D possibly TRBD1 on 5 matching bases. V was pared by 2 bases and J by 10 bases, with 12 bases between. The CDR3 sequence is 12 residues long. Germline V gene lookup returns CDR1 SGHRS and CDR2 YFSETQ. CDR3 DNA: TGCGCCAGCAGCTTCCAGGGATTGGTAGCTTTCTTT. As protein: CASSFQGLVAFF.